This T cell receptor beta chain was identified in a study of molecular identifiers for immune sequencing clone quantification. A note on this clonotype: A read error may explain this, as a much larger clone is one base away.

The CDR3 sequence is 12 residues long. V lost 8 bases, J lost 8 bases, and 7 bases stayed unmatched. Libraries of naive CD8 T cells were made from around 20,000 to 1,000,000 sorted cells. They used 10%, 30% or 50% RNA. Using its own MiXCR run on the PCR reads, TCRdb lists one record per CDR3 protein. The data show 600,000 to 650,000 distinct CDR3 sequences, nearly 20% seen once. The sample comprised naive CD8+ T cells from blood, with Jurkat cell RNA spiked in. The sample's subset: FACS-sorted CD8+CD4-CCR7+CD45RA+ naive T cells. The rearrangement links TRBV12-3 or TRBV12-4 to TRBJ1-1, with 8 positions matching TRBD1. This sequence originates from a human donor in good health. Some libraries in this study had Jurkat cell RNA spiked in. The DNA of the CDR3 is TGTGCCAGCGGTATGGGACAGGTGGAAGCTTTCTTT. This translates into CASGMGQVEAFF.